Reported below is one TCR beta chain. Its antigen is unidentified. As for the donors, each was a healthy bone marrow donor. These data come from a study of cytomegalovirus exposure and HLA in healthy donors. Study-wide results and limits: Reports indicate that TCR beta sequences accurately predicted the HLA-A and HLA-B alleles of most subjects.

With 60 Vbeta and 13 Jbeta primers, the PCR was carried out. The assay was immunoSEQ multiplex PCR, and TCRdb's table has in-frame clones only and misses some. The table has 110,000 to 150,000 clones, approximately 79% seen once; the top ten hold 4.3%. The CDR3 totals 16 residues. With V trimmed by 6 bases and J by 5 bases, 10 bases remained unmatched. CDR1 is MGHRA, CDR2 YSYEKL, per germline. V usage is TRBV4-1 and J usage is TRBJ2-2, with 9 bases that match TRBD1. This receptor was obtained from a man aged 18 to 30 in good health and CMV-seropositive. Sequences were obtained from PBMCs. CDR3 nucleotide sequence: TGCGCCAGCAGACACCTGGGACAGGGTCGGACCGGGGAGCTGTTTTTT. This gives the protein CASRHLGQGRTGELFF.